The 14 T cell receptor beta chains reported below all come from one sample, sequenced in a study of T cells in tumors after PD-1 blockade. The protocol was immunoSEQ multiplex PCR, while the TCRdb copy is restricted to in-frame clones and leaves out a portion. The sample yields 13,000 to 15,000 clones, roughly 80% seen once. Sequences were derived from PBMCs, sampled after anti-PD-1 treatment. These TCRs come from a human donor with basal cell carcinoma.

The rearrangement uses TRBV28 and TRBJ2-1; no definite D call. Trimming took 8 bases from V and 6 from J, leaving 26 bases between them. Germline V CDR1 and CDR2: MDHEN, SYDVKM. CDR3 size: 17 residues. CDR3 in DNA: TGTGCCAGCCCGCCTTTTATCCTACCCCTTGTGGGCAATGAGCAGTTCTTC. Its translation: CASPPFILPLVGNEQFF.

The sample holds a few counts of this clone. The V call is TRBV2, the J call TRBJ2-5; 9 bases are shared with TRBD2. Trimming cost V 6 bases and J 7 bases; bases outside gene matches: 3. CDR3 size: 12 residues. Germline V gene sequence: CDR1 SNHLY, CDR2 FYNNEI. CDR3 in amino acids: CASSEREVTQYF. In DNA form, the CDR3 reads TGTGCCAGCAGCGAGCGGGAGGTGACCCAGTACTTC.

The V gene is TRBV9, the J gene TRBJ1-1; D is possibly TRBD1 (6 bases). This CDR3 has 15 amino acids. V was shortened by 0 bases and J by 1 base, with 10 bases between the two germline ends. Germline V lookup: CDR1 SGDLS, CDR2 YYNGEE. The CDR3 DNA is TGTGCCAGCAGCGTAGATCAGGGGAGGAACACTGAAGCTTTCTTT. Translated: CASSVDQGRNTEAFF. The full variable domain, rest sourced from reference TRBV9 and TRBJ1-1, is DSGVTQTPKHLITATGQRVTLRCSPRSGDLSVYWYQQSLDQGLQFLIQYYNGEERAKGNILERFSAQQFPDLHSELNLSSLELGDSALYFCASSVDQGRNTEAFFGQGTRLTVV.

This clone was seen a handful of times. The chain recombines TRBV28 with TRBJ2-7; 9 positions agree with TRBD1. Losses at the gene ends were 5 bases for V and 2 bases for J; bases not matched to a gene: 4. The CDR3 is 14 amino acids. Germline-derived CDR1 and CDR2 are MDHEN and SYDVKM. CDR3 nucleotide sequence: TGTGCCAGCAGTCCGGGACAGGGACCCTACGAGCAGTACTTC. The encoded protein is CASSPGQGPYEQYF.

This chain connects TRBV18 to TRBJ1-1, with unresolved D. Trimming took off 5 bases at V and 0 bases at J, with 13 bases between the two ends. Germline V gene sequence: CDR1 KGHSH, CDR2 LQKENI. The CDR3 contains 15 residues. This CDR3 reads CASSWTDSLNTEAFF. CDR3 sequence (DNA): TGTGCCAGCTCATGGACCGATTCCTTGAACACTGAAGCTTTCTTT.

The CDR3 reads CASSEARIPNYGYTF. The CDR3, as DNA: TGTGCCAGCAGTGAAGCTAGAATTCCTAACTATGGCTACACCTTC. The chain joins TRBV6-1 to TRBJ1-2, with unresolved D. The V gene's germline CDR1 is MNHNS and CDR2 SASEGT. V lost 0 bases, J lost 0 bases, and 8 bases lay in between. This CDR3 has 15 amino acids.

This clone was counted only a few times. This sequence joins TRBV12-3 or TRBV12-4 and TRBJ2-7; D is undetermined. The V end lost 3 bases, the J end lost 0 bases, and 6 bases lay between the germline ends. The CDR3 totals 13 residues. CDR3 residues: CASSFTSSYEQYF. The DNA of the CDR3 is TGTGCCAGCAGTTTCACGAGCTCCTACGAGCAGTACTTC.

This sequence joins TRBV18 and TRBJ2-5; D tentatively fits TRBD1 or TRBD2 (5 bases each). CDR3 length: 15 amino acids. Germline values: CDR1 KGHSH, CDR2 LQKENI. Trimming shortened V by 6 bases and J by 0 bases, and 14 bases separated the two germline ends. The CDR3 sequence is CASSPGPGNQETQYF. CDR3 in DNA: TGTGCCAGCTCCCCGGGGCCTGGAAACCAAGAGACCCAGTACTTC.

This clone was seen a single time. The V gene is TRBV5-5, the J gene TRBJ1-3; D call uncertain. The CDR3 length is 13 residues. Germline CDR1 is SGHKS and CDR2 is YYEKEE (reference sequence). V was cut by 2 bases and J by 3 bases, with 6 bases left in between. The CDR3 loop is CASSLSSGNTIYF. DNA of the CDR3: TGTGCCAGCAGCTTATCCAGTGGAAACACCATATATTTT.

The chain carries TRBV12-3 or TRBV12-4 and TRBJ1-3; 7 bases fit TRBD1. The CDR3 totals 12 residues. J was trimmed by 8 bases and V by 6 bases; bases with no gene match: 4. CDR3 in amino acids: CASRQGLDTIYF. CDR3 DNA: TGTGCCAGCAGACAGGGGCTGGACACCATATATTTT.

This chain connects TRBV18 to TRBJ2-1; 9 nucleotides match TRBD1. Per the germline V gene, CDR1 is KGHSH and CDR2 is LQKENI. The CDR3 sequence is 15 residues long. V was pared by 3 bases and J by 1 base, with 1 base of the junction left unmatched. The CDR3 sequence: CASSPGQGSYNEQFF. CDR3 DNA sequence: TGTGCCAGCTCACCTGGACAGGGGTCCTACAATGAGCAGTTCTTC.

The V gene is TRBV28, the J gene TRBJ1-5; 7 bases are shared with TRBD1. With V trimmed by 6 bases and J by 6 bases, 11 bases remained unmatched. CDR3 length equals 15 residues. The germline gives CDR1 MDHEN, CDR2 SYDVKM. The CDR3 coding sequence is TGTGCCAGCAGCCCTTTACAGGGGACGAGTCAGCCCCAGCATTTT. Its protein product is CASSPLQGTSQPQHF.

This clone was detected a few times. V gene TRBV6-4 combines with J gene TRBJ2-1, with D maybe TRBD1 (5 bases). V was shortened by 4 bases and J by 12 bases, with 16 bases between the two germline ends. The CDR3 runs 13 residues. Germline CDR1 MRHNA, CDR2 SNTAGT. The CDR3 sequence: CASSARRVAGQFF. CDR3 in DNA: TGTGCCAGCAGTGCCCGCAGGGTAGCCGGGCAGTTCTTC.

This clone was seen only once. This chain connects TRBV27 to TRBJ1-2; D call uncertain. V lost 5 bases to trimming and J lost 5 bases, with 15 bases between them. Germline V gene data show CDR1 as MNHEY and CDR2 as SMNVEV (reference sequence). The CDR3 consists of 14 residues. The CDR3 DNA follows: TGTGCCAGCAGTCCGGCCGCGCCCTCTTATGGCTACACCTTC. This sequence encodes CASSPAAPSYGYTF.